Here is one T cell receptor (beta chain) with its context. Its matching antigen is unknown. The data originate from a study of CD4 T cells in relation to SARS-CoV-2 and coronaviruses. Study-level background: TCR beta CDR3s were sequenced after roughly eleven-day antigen culture of PBMCs.

Looked up from germline, CDR1 is SGHVS and CDR2 is FNYEAQ. The ends were cut back, 9 bases at V and 5 bases at J, with 19 bases in the middle. This CDR3 is built from 15 residues. Survey-level TCR-beta sequencing used DNA from CEF-cultured naive and memory CD4+ T cells. Profiled with immunoSEQ multiplex PCR; TCRdb holds only in-frame clones, not every one. This sample yields about 41,000 clones, of which approximately 80% are seen a single time; about 1.2% belongs to the top ten. The J gene is TRBJ2-2, the V gene TRBV7-6; D is possibly TRBD2 (7 bases). Sequencing input: naive CD4+ T cells from PBMCs, cultured in vitro. The subset was: naive CD4+ T cells isolated by negative enrichment. The TCR sequence derives from an adult with COVID-19. CDR3 nucleotides: TGTGCCAGACGGGGGGCGGGAGTAAAGACCGGGGAGCTGTTTTTT. Translating gives CARRGAGVKTGELFF.